Below, 15 T cell receptor beta chains from the same sample are listed, as sequenced in a study of CD8+CD57+ T cells in acquired aplastic anemia. The study profiled TCR beta VDJ and CDR3 using genomic DNA as template. MiXCR, applied by TCRdb to the reads, yields one record per CDR3 protein. The sample contains hundreds of thousands of distinct CDR3 sequences, under 80% of which appear only once. The sequencing input was sorted CD4+, CD8+, or CD8+CD57+ T cells (not recorded which) from PBMCs. The source of these receptors is a human donor in good health, serving as a control.

Comments on this clonotype: The conserved final phenylalanine or tryptophan is absent from the CDR3, which likely points to a read error. The limits of the CDR3 on the DNA are not certain, so only TCRdb's listed CDR3 is given. J is TRBJ2-7 and V is TRBV2. The V gene's germline CDR1 is SNHLY and CDR2 FYNNEI. The CDR3 is made up of 16 amino acids, end residues included. CDR3 sequence: CASSKDGVTGEFVLGD.

V gene TRBV9 combines with J gene TRBJ2-3; tentative D call: TRBD2 (5 bases). Deletions cut 0 bases from V and 10 bases from J, with 21 bases between. Per the germline V gene, CDR1 is SGDLS and CDR2 is YYNGEE. This CDR3 is 16 amino acids long. In DNA, the CDR3 is TGTGCCAGCAGCGTAGAGACTGAGGGAAGCCTCGACTCGCAGTATTTT. Protein sequence: CASSVETEGSLDSQYF.

As to this clonotype: The junction differs from germline at one of its ends, possibly a read error. The J gene is TRBJ2-7, the V gene TRBV9; TRBD2 matches 8 bases. This CDR3 spans 14 amino acids. In germline, CDR1 is SGDLS, CDR2 YYNGEE. CDR3 residues: CASSPPSGPGEQNF. DNA for the CDR3: TGTGCCAGCAGTCCGCCTAGCGGGCCGGGGGAGCAGAACTTC.

V usage is TRBV7-9 and J usage is TRBJ1-1, with TRBD1 matching over 9 bases. The germline V gene has CDR1 SEHNR and CDR2 FQNEAQ (reference sequence). The CDR3 contains 15 residues. V trimming: 5 bases; J trimming: 14 bases; junction bases outside the gene matches: 18. The CDR3, as DNA: TGTGCCAGCAGCCTGATCGCCGGGACAGGGACCTACGAGTTCTTT. It specifies CASSLIAGTGTYEFF. Full variable domain (missing parts from reference TRBV7-9 and TRBJ1-1): DTGVSQNPRHKITKRGQNVTFRCDPISEHNRLYWYRQTLGQGPEFLTYFQNEAQLEKSRLLSDRFSAERPKGSFSTLEIQRTEQGDSAMYLCASSLIAGTGTYEFFGQGTRLTVV.

The chain carries TRBV2 and TRBJ2-6; D is uncertain. Looked up from germline, CDR1 is SNHLY and CDR2 is FYNNEI. This CDR3 is 8 amino acids long. Trimming removed 6 bases from V and 15 bases from J, with 3 bases in between. The CDR3 DNA reads as TGTGCCAGCAGGGGCCTGACTTTC. As protein: CASRGLTF.

This chain joins TRBV10-3 and TRBJ2-5; TRBD1 agrees at 8 bases. V dropped 7 bases and J dropped 2; count of bases not matched to a gene: 3. The CDR3 is made up of 13 amino acids. From germline, CDR1 is ENHRY and CDR2 SYGVKD. CDR3 DNA: TGTGCCATCAAGGGACAGGAGCAAGAGACCCAGTACTTC. Translating gives CAIKGQEQETQYF.

Comments on this clonotype: The CDR3 does not close with the conserved phenylalanine or tryptophan, likely indicating a read error. The genes are TRBV7-2 and TRBJ1-2; TRBD1 might be the D (5 bases). CDR1 and CDR2 from the germline V gene are SGHTA and FQGNSA. V gave up 5 bases and J gave up 8 bases, with 15 bases separating them. This CDR3 contains 13 residues. This chain's CDR3 is CASSAGSNGGYTT. CDR3 coding DNA: TGTGCCAGCAGCGCAGGGTCTAACGGGGGCTACACCACC.

This clonotype was seen at least ten times. The chain combines TRBV6-8 with TRBJ1-6; 9 nucleotides agree with TRBD1. V shed 2 bases, J shed 7 bases, and the junction held 12 bases outside the gene matches. Germline V lookup: CDR1 MNHGY, CDR2 SAAAGT. The CDR3 consists of 18 residues. DNA of the CDR3: TGTGCCAGCAGTTACCCAGCCCGTGGGACAGGGCGAAATTCACCCCTCCACTTT. Its translation: CASSYPARGTGRNSPLHF.

Points on this clonotype: The limits of the CDR3 on the DNA are not certain, so only TCRdb's listed CDR3 is given. This sequence joins TRBV9 and TRBJ2-2. The length of the CDR3 is 15 amino acids, counting both ends. CDR1 and CDR2 from the germline V gene are SGDLS and YYNGEE. The CDR3 here is CASSENYAYTFGLFF.

This clonotype was observed a handful of times. The junction does not match germline at one end; this may be a read error. This chain joins TRBV10-3 and TRBJ2-7, with D tentatively TRBD1 (6 bases). The CDR3 spans 15 residues. Germline values: CDR1 ENHRY, CDR2 SYGVKD. The CDR3 DNA sequence: TGTGCCAGCAGTGAAGCGGCAGGGGAGTTCTACGAGCAGTACTTC. Translating gives CASSEAAGEFYEQYF.

About this clonotype itself: Likely a read error: the CDR3 ends without its conserved phenylalanine or tryptophan. The DNA is left out, because the CDR3 cannot be placed on it with certainty; the CDR3 is given as TCRdb lists it. V gene TRBV7-8 combines with J gene TRBJ2-7; the DNA was not compared with TRBD1, the D call given in the table. CDR1 SGHVS and CDR2 FQNEAQ come from the germline V gene. The CDR3 length is 13 residues, termini included. Here the CDR3 reads CASSWTGGNQPQH.

This clonotype was seen at least ten times. The rearrangement joins TRBV12-3 or TRBV12-4 to TRBJ1-1; the D gene is possibly TRBD1 (5 bases). V dropped 3 bases and J dropped 0 bases, with 11 bases sitting between them. The CDR3 extends over 15 amino acids. The CDR3 nucleotides are TGTGCCAGCAGTTTTGCGGGGGAGCTGAACACTGAAGCTTTCTTT. Protein: CASSFAGELNTEAFF.

In the case of this clonotype: One junction end does not reproduce the germline sequence, and a read error may be involved. V and J are TRBV7-2 and TRBJ1-6, with a tentative D call TRBD1 (5 bases). The length of the CDR3 is 14 residues. CDR1 SGHTA and CDR2 FQGNSA come from the germline V gene. The CDR3 bases are TGTGCCAGCTGTTCCCGTCCGGGGGAAAAACTGTTTTTTTTT. Translation gives CASCSRPGEKLFFF.

The V call is TRBV20-1, the J call TRBJ2-7, with D possibly TRBD2 on 5 matching bases. CDR3 length equals 13 residues. CDR1 and CDR2 (germline): DFQATT, SNEGSKA (reference sequence). DNA of the CDR3: TGCAGCGCTCAATTAGCGCCCGCATGGGAGCAGTACTTC. Translated: CSAQLAPAWEQYF.

This clonotype was detected many times. J is TRBJ2-5 and V is TRBV4-3; 15 positions match TRBD2. The ends lost 0 bases at V and 8 bases at J; junction bases unmatched: 16. CDR3 length: 20 amino acids. Germline CDR1 reads LGHNA; CDR2 reads YSLEER. The CDR3 here is CASSQDYLTGLAGGPGTQYF. The CDR3 nucleotides read TGCGCCAGCAGCCAAGACTACCTCACGGGACTAGCGGGGGGCCCTGGAACCCAGTACTTC.